Listed here is a single TCR beta chain. Its antigen is not known. Trimming removed 1 base from V and 4 bases from J, with 13 bases in between. Germline V gene data show CDR1 as LGHNT and CDR2 as FRNRAP. This CDR3 has 16 residues. The entry originates in a study of shared clonotypes between healthy human individuals. Study results and caveats: The study generally estimated greater richness for naive than memory subsets. Clonotype sharing among the donors was expected to vary with sequencing depth.

Genomic DNA belonging to each subset was distributed in equal measure over several immunoSEQ plates. Sequenced by immunoSEQ multiplex PCR; TCRdb stores in-frame clones only, minus some. The sample has about 960,000 clones, around 80% seen once; the top ten hold approximately 1.5%. The study drew its donors from healthy HIV-negative adults without recent acute infections or vaccinations. What was sequenced was memory CD4+ T cells sorted from blood. The sample's subset: CD45RA-negative fraction. This chain joins TRBV12-5 and TRBJ2-2; no reliable D call. The receptor was derived from a man between 18 and 29 years old in good health. This CDR3 reads CASGLGVAAVTGELFF. CDR3 DNA: TGTGCTAGTGGTTTGGGAGTCGCCGCGGTCACCGGGGAGCTGTTTTTT.